This T cell receptor beta chain comes out of a study of blood T cell repertoires in COVID-19. Study at large: Collection of acute and convalescent COVID-19 samples took place in the United States, Italy and Spain. Sources were T cells, B-cell-depleted T cells, or PBMCs; the material itself was cDNA or gDNA.

This clone was picked up a small number of times. Authors' methods: Amplification of reference gene primers was used by the study to estimate nucleated cell counts. Profiling relied on immunoSEQ multiplex PCR, and the TCRdb table lists in-frame clones only, not all of them. The DNA was the basis for D and trimming; V, J and clone size are from that table. The table has about 80,000 clones, around 79% seen once. This CDR3 comprises 14 residues. V was trimmed by 4 bases and J by 4 bases, leaving 14 bases between them. Germline values: CDR1 SGHKS, CDR2 YYEKEE (reference sequence). The material sequenced was peripheral blood. The chain couples TRBV5-5 to TRBJ1-2; D remains ambiguous. This receptor was identified in an elderly man with acute or convalescent COVID-19. DNA of the CDR3: TGTGCCAGCAGCCCCGCAGGAAGTGCCTATGGCTACACCTTC. It codes for CASSPAGSAYGYTF.